This T cell receptor (beta chain) was retrieved from a study of blood T cell repertoires in COVID-19. Study background: COVID-19 samples from acute and convalescent phases originated in the United States, Italy and Spain. The analysed material was cDNA or gDNA that came from T cells, B-cell-depleted T cells, or PBMCs.

The CDR3 spans 13 residues. Germline CDR1 and CDR2: SGHRS and YFSETQ. Trimming cost V 3 bases and J 9 bases, with 13 bases left between them. In the authors' methods: Estimated nucleated cell counts came from reference gene primer amplification. Generated by immunoSEQ multiplex PCR, the TCRdb table keeps only in-frame clones and is missing some. V and J calls and clone size are copied from that table; D and trimming were computed from the DNA. The table lists roughly 56,000 clones, over 80% of them singletons. The sample was peripheral blood. The chain combines TRBV5-1 with TRBJ2-1, with a weak D call TRBD2 (6 bases). The sequence was collected from a man between 65 and 80 years old with acute or convalescent COVID-19. The CDR3 DNA reads TGCGCCAGCAGCTCGACACAGACTAGTGAGCAGTTCTTC. Amino acid sequence: CASSSTQTSEQFF.